The sequence of this T cell receptor beta chain was determined in a study of Ad26.COV2.S vaccination and SARS-CoV-2 variants. Study in general: A participant enrolled in the COV1001 Ad26.COV2.S trial arm provided the sample. Regarding the study as a whole: Total responses of T cells may have been underestimated by the analyses of TCR breadth and depth.

Here immunoSEQ multiplex PCR was the method, and the copy in TCRdb shows in-frame clones only, minus some. The data hold about 350,000 clones, with roughly 84% observed a single time. Indicated treatment: some 20 received Ad26.COV2.S at low or high dose, single or two shots; 5 received placebo; per-sample allocation not given. Sampling took place 63 days after the first vaccine or placebo injection. To note about this clone: Its antigen is unidentified.

The V gene lost 2 bases and the J gene lost 5 bases, with 19 bases spanning the gap. CDR3 length: 17 residues. CDR1 is SEHNR and CDR2 is FQNEAQ in the germline V gene (reference sequence). The clonotype comes from a person between 18 and 65 years old who received the Ad26.COV2.S COVID-19 vaccine or a placebo. This chain connects TRBV7-9 to TRBJ2-1, with a weak D call TRBD2 (7 bases). The starting material was peripheral blood, obtained in a trial of Ad26.COV2.S vaccine versus placebo. CDR3 bases: TGTGCCAGCAGCTTAAATATGGGGCGGGGGCGCAACAATGAGCAGTTCTTC. This gives the protein CASSLNMGRGRNNEQFF.